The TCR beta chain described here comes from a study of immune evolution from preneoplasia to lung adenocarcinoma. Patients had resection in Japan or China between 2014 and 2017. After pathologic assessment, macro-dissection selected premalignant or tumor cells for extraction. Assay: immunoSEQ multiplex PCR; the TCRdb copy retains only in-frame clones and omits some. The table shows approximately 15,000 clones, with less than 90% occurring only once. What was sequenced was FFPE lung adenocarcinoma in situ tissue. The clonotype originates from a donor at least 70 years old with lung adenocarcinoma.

The CDR3 nucleotides read TGTGCCAGCAGTACAGGGTTCGTAACTGAAGCTTTCTTT. Translation: CASSTGFVTEAFF. This rearrangement joins TRBV28 to TRBJ1-1; possibly TRBD1 for D (6 bases). CDR1 and CDR2 from the germline V gene are MDHEN and SYDVKM. V was shortened by 5 bases and J by 5 bases, with 12 bases between the two germline ends. This CDR3 has 13 residues.